The 31 T cell receptor beta chains in this list originate from one sample, sequenced in a study of OX40 agonist ivuxolimab in advanced cancers. Using immunoSEQ multiplex PCR, the repertoire was profiled, and TCRdb retains in-frame clones only, with some absent. The sample has over 80,000 clones, 86% seen once. Sample: CD4+ or CD8+ T cells sorted from blood, taken in a trial of the OX40 agonist ivuxolimab. Source of these receptors: an adult with an advanced solid tumor such as melanoma, head and neck, liver or kidney cancer.

The genes are TRBV19 and TRBJ1-4; TRBD1 matches at 10 bases. The CDR3 is made up of 18 amino acids. V was clipped by 4 bases and J by 9 bases; unmatched bases: 17. Germline V gives CDR1 LNHDA, CDR2 SQIVND (reference sequence). The CDR3: CASSTPVLRQGASQKLFF. The CDR3 DNA reads TGTGCCAGTAGTACACCCGTGTTGCGACAGGGGGCTAGTCAAAAACTGTTTTTT.

V usage is TRBV30 and J usage is TRBJ2-5; the D is unclear. V was cut by 0 bases and J by 4 bases, with 3 bases left in between. This CDR3 is 11 amino acids long. The V gene's germline CDR1 is GTSNPN and CDR2 SVGIG (reference sequence). This chain's CDR3 is CAWSVRETQYF. In nucleotides, the CDR3 is TGTGCCTGGAGTGTTAGAGAGACCCAGTACTTC.

The rearrangement joins TRBV4-3 to TRBJ2-6, with TRBD2 identical over 13 bases. The germline gives CDR1 LGHNA, CDR2 YSLEER. This CDR3 contains 18 residues. After removal of 4 bases from V and 4 bases from J, the junction contained 7 bases not matched to a gene. The CDR3 spells CASSRTLAGGRGANVLTF. CDR3 DNA: TGCGCCAGCAGCCGAACACTAGCGGGAGGGCGGGGGGCCAACGTCCTGACTTTC.

The CDR3, as DNA: TGTGCCAGCAGCGCCAGACTAGCGGGGATCAATGAGCAGTTCTTC. Translation gives CASSARLAGINEQFF. The chain links TRBV9 to TRBJ2-1, with 11 bases identical to TRBD2. The J segment lost 6 bases and the V segment lost 3 bases, leaving 5 bases of the junction unmatched. Germline lookup yields CDR1 SGDLS and CDR2 YYNGEE. The CDR3 is 15 amino acids.

The chain combines TRBV30 with TRBJ1-1; D possibly corresponds to TRBD1 (5 bases). The CDR3 is 13 residues long. Germline V CDR1 and CDR2: GTSNPN, SVGIG (reference sequence). Trimming left V 4 bases short and J 1 base short, with 10 bases between. CDR3 sequence reads: CAWTSRGNTEAFF. The CDR3 coding sequence is TGTGCCTGGACTTCAAGGGGGAACACTGAAGCTTTCTTT.

The chain combines TRBV5-1 with TRBJ2-1, with 7 bases matching TRBD1. This CDR3 contains 16 residues. The V gene's germline CDR1 is SGHRS and CDR2 YFSETQ. J was trimmed by 9 bases and V by 3 bases; bases with no gene match: 15. The CDR3 loop is CASSSQTGALWSEQFF. The CDR3 DNA follows: TGCGCCAGCAGCTCCCAAACAGGGGCTTTGTGGAGTGAGCAGTTCTTC.

The rearrangement uses TRBV5-1 and TRBJ2-3; 9 nucleotides line up with TRBD1. The CDR3 totals 14 residues. Per the germline V gene, CDR1 is SGHRS and CDR2 is YFSETQ. With 5 bases clipped from V and 3 bases from J, the junction kept 4 bases outside the gene matches. The CDR3, as DNA: TGCGCCAGCAGTTCCGGGACAGGGACAGATACGCAGTATTTT. It codes for CASSSGTGTDTQYF.

This clone came up a few times. V and J are TRBV19 and TRBJ1-6; 10 bases line up with TRBD1. Germline CDR1 reads LNHDA; CDR2 reads SQIVND (reference sequence). After removal of 7 bases from V and 10 bases from J, the junction contained 7 bases not matched to a gene. The CDR3 loop spans 14 amino acids. CDR3 in amino acids: CASTGDRGSSPLHF. CDR3 DNA sequence: TGTGCCAGTACTGGGGACAGGGGAAGCTCACCCCTCCACTTT.

The V call is TRBV7-9, the J call TRBJ1-3; D is possibly TRBD1 (5 bases). Trimming took 4 bases from V and 4 from J, leaving 11 bases between them. The CDR3 totals 14 residues. Germline-derived CDR1 and CDR2 are SEHNR and FQNEAQ (reference sequence). CDR3 sequence reads: CASSSGLIGNTIYF. The CDR3 nucleotides read TGTGCCAGCAGCTCAGGGCTAATAGGAAACACCATATATTTT.

The rearrangement links TRBV4-1 to TRBJ2-5; maybe TRBD1 (8 bases). The DNA end favors TRBJ2-7, so the J call may be wrong. Germline CDR1 is MGHRA and CDR2 is YSYEKL. This CDR3 comprises 17 residues. The CDR3 protein is CASSQSVGTGGAYEQYF. DNA of the CDR3: TGCGCCAGCAGCCAAAGTGTCGGTACAGGGGGGGCCTACGAGCAGTACTTC.

The chain uses TRBV30 and TRBJ2-2, with 7 nucleotides matching TRBD2. V lost 4 bases and J lost 3; bases outside the gene matches: 5. The CDR3 has 14 amino acids. The germline gives CDR1 GTSNPN, CDR2 SVGIG (reference sequence). The CDR3 loop is CAWTGGGYTGELFF. CDR3 DNA: TGTGCCTGGACCGGCGGGGGATACACCGGGGAGCTGTTTTTT.

The chain couples TRBV5-1 to TRBJ2-3; D is unresolved. CDR3 length equals 12 residues. The V end lost 3 bases, the J end lost 1 base, and 3 bases lay between the germline ends. Germline values: CDR1 SGHRS, CDR2 YFSETQ. The CDR3 spells CASSSGTDTQYF. CDR3 bases: TGCGCCAGCAGCTCGGGCACAGATACGCAGTATTTT.

The chain recombines TRBV15 with TRBJ2-5, with TRBD1 as a possible D gene (7 bases). This CDR3 comprises 17 residues. Germline lookup yields CDR1 LNHNV and CDR2 YYDKDF (reference sequence). V gave up 5 bases and J gave up 3 bases, with 22 bases separating them. The CDR3 reads CATSFIGDRRGEETQYF. DNA for the CDR3: TGTGCCACCAGCTTTATCGGGGACCGCAGGGGGGAAGAGACCCAGTACTTC.

The V call is TRBV5-4, the J call TRBJ1-1; weak D call: TRBD1 (5 bases). The CDR3 totals 14 residues. The V and J ends lost 4 bases and 3 bases respectively, with 13 bases between them. Germline CDR1 and CDR2: SGHNT and YYREEE (reference sequence). The chain's CDR3 is CASSAPQGDTEAFF. The DNA for the CDR3 is TGTGCCAGCAGCGCGCCACAAGGGGACACTGAAGCTTTCTTT.

The chain carries TRBV30 and TRBJ2-5; D unresolved. This CDR3 is 11 amino acids long. V was pared by 0 bases and J by 3 bases, with 2 bases between. Germline V gene lookup returns CDR1 GTSNPN and CDR2 SVGIG (reference sequence). The CDR3 region has the DNA TGTGCCTGGAGTGTAAAAGAGACCCAGTACTTC. It specifies CAWSVKETQYF.

The V gene is TRBV10-2, the J gene TRBJ2-1; TRBD2 matches 12 bases. Trimming at V came to 3 bases and at J to 4 bases, leaving 4 bases not matched to a gene. The V gene's germline CDR1 is WSHSY and CDR2 SAAADI. This CDR3 is built from 16 residues. CDR3 DNA: TGCGCCAGCAGTGAATCCGGGACTAGCGGGTACAATGAGCAGTTCTTC. It specifies CASSESGTSGYNEQFF.

This chain uses TRBV11-2 with TRBJ1-2, with D perhaps matching TRBD1 (5 bases). V was pared by 4 bases and J by 12 bases, with 12 bases between. Germline V lookup: CDR1 SGHAT, CDR2 FQNNGV. The CDR3 is 11 amino acids. The chain's CDR3 is CASSSTRAHTF. CDR3 in DNA: TGTGCCAGCAGCTCAACCAGGGCCCACACCTTC.

With regard to this clone: The sample carries other DNA sequences with the same CDR3. The gene calls are TRBV14 and TRBJ1-3; TRBD1 is a possible D gene (5 bases). The CDR3 has 14 amino acids. The V and J ends lost 4 bases and 0 bases respectively, with 7 bases between them. Germline-derived CDR1 and CDR2 are SGHDN and FVKESK. The CDR3: CASSRDYSGNTIYF. Here the CDR3 DNA reads TGTGCCAGCAGCCGGGACTACTCTGGAAACACCATATATTTT.

V is TRBV7-9 and J is TRBJ1-2; 8 bases are a match to TRBD1. CDR3 size: 14 residues. The J segment lost 8 bases and the V segment lost 1 base, leaving 6 bases of the junction unmatched. In germline, CDR1 is SEHNR, CDR2 FQNEAQ (reference sequence). CDR3 residues: CASSLGTGSTGYTF. Here the CDR3 DNA reads TGTGCCAGCAGCTTAGGGACAGGGAGTACCGGCTACACCTTC.

This chain connects TRBV2 to TRBJ2-1; D tentatively reads TRBD1 or TRBD2 (6 bases each). The CDR3 contains 15 residues. Looked up from germline, CDR1 is SNHLY and CDR2 is FYNNEI. V gave up 6 bases and J gave up 6 bases, with 18 bases separating them. DNA for the CDR3: TGTGCCAGCAGGGACAGACTAGTGCCTACCAATGAGCAGTTCTTC. This encodes CASRDRLVPTNEQFF.

This chain joins TRBV10-3 and TRBJ2-1; 7 bases match TRBD2. V lost 4 bases and J lost 2; bases outside the gene matches: 8. Germline lookup yields CDR1 ENHRY and CDR2 SYGVKD. The CDR3 is 16 amino acids. The chain's CDR3 is CAISARDSGPYNEQFF. In nucleotides, the CDR3 is TGTGCCATCAGTGCGCGGGATAGCGGGCCCTACAATGAGCAGTTCTTC.

The rearrangement links TRBV11-2 to TRBJ1-1; perhaps TRBD1 as D (6 bases). Germline CDR1 SGHAT, CDR2 FQNNGV. Between the trimmed V and J ends, which lost 7 bases and 4 bases, there was a span of 16 bases. The CDR3 is 14 amino acids. CDR3 amino acids: CASTTGRVTTEAFF. CDR3 in DNA: TGTGCCAGCACCACAGGGAGGGTTACCACTGAAGCTTTCTTT.

This chain connects TRBV29-1 to TRBJ1-1; 7 positions match TRBD1. After removal of 7 bases from V and 5 bases from J, the junction contained 10 bases not matched to a gene. The germline V gene encodes CDR1 SQVTM and CDR2 ANQGSEA. The CDR3 is made up of 13 amino acids. The CDR3 protein is CSAGDRAITEAFF. CDR3 nucleotide sequence: TGCAGCGCCGGAGACAGGGCAATAACTGAAGCTTTCTTT.

In nucleotides, the CDR3 is TGTGCCAGCACCGGGACAGGGGTGAGTGGCTACACCTTC. It specifies CASTGTGVSGYTF. The chain has TRBV25-1 and TRBJ1-2; 10 nucleotides match TRBD1. Germline V gene sequence: CDR1 MGHDK, CDR2 SYGVNS. Trimming removed 7 bases from V and 7 bases from J; junction bases left unmatched: 6. The CDR3 loop spans 13 amino acids.

The gene calls are TRBV7-9 and TRBJ1-4; D not certain. The CDR3 is made up of 15 amino acids. The germline CDR1 and CDR2 sequences are SEHNR and FQNEAQ (reference sequence). V shed 1 base and J shed 0 bases, with 6 bases lying between them. The CDR3 nucleotides read TGTGCCAGCAGCTTAGTCAGATCAACTAATGAAAAACTGTTTTTT. It specifies CASSLVRSTNEKLFF.

This chain joins TRBV9 and TRBJ2-7; weak D call: TRBD2 (6 bases). CDR1 and CDR2 from the germline V gene are SGDLS and YYNGEE. Between the trimmed V and J ends, which lost 3 bases and 7 bases, there was a span of 17 bases. The CDR3 consists of 14 residues. The CDR3 region has the DNA TGTGCCAGCAGCGGTCGGGACTTCGCCAGGGAGCAGTACTTC. Translating gives CASSGRDFAREQYF.

V gene TRBV4-3 combines with J gene TRBJ2-7, with TRBD2 identical over 8 bases. Germline-derived CDR1 and CDR2 are LGHNA and YSLEER. The junction had 8 bases not matched to a gene; V was cut back by 0 bases and J by 7 bases. The length of the CDR3 is 15 residues. CDR3 residues: CASSQDPAGAGEQYF. The CDR3 coding sequence is TGCGCCAGCAGCCAAGATCCAGCGGGAGCGGGTGAGCAGTACTTC.

The V call is TRBV2, the J call TRBJ2-1, with 7 bases fitting TRBD2. V dropped 5 bases and J dropped 13; count of bases not matched to a gene: 5. The CDR3 is 11 residues long. Germline loops: CDR1 SNHLY, CDR2 FYNNEI. The CDR3 sequence: CASSMGTTQFF. CDR3 sequence (DNA): TGTGCCAGCAGTATGGGGACTACCCAGTTCTTC.

The chain uses TRBV7-8 and TRBJ2-7; 9 positions agree with TRBD2. CDR3 size: 15 residues. CDR1 and CDR2 (germline): SGHVS, FQNEAQ. Germline trimming cut 4 bases from V and 8 bases from J; bases unmatched to any gene: 12. CDR3 coding DNA: TGTGCCAGCAGCTGGGCTAGCGGGACTGGGGAGAAGCAGTACTTC. It yields the protein CASSWASGTGEKQYF.

The rearrangement links TRBV11-3 to TRBJ1-1; no clear D gene. CDR1 and CDR2 from the germline V gene are SGHNT and YENEEA. The ends were cut back, 3 bases at V and 0 bases at J, with 8 bases in the middle. The CDR3 is made up of 14 amino acids. The CDR3 coding sequence is TGTGCCAGCAGCTTCAGACGTATGAACACTGAAGCTTTCTTT. Residues: CASSFRRMNTEAFF.

The chain employs TRBV5-8 and TRBJ2-7; D call uncertain. The V gene lost 4 bases and the J gene lost 0 bases, with 14 bases spanning the gap. Germline V gives CDR1 SGHTS, CDR2 YDEGEE. The CDR3 runs to 15 residues. CDR3 residues: CASSPSRLSSYEQYF. CDR3 sequence (DNA): TGTGCCAGCAGCCCCTCCAGATTAAGCTCCTACGAGCAGTACTTC.